The present T cell receptor beta chain was sequenced within a study of shared clonotypes between healthy human individuals. V was shortened by 4 bases and J by 1 base, with 13 bases between the two germline ends. The CDR3 has 15 amino acids. Germline V gives CDR1 SGHTA, CDR2 FQGNSA. Each sample came from a Caucasian adult donor living in Nashville, Tennessee. The study separated CD4+ cells into CD45RA+ naive and CD45RA-negative memory subsets. About this clone itself: Its specificity is not known.

Several immunoSEQ plates held equal portions of the genomic DNA taken from each subset. Assay: immunoSEQ multiplex PCR; the TCRdb copy retains only in-frame clones and omits some. The sample lists 2 million to 2.5 million clones; roughly 93% were seen once. Study results and caveats: Several donors shared around 5% of their naive CD4 clonotypes.

The receptor was derived from a man between 18 and 35 years old in good health. Some clones in this sample may be carry-over from other donors' samples. The sequenced sample was naive CD4+ T cells from PBMCs. The subset is: CD45RA+ positively selected. V and J are TRBV7-2 and TRBJ2-5; D is unresolved. The CDR3 DNA sequence: TGTGCCAGCAGCTCCCTTAGTGGTCGCCAAGAGACCCAGTACTTC. It encodes CASSSLSGRQETQYF.